Shown below are 27 T cell receptor beta chains from a single sample sequenced in a study of shared clonotypes between healthy human individuals. Profiling relied on immunoSEQ multiplex PCR, and the TCRdb table lists in-frame clones only, not all of them. The sample contains around 510,000 clones, about 96% of which appear only once. The specimen sequenced was naive CD4+ T cells sorted from blood. As to subset: CD45RA+ positively selected. The receptors originated from a woman in her twenties or thirties in good health.

The chain has TRBV28 and TRBJ1-5, with D tentatively TRBD1 (6 bases). V was trimmed by 2 bases and J by 7 bases, leaving 12 bases between them. Germline V gives CDR1 MDHEN, CDR2 SYDVKM. CDR3 length: 14 amino acids. The CDR3 reads CASSLGGPGQPQHF. The CDR3 DNA reads TGTGCCAGCAGTTTAGGGGGGCCGGGGCAGCCCCAGCATTTT.

The chain employs TRBV18 and TRBJ1-4; TRBD1 is a possible D gene (6 bases). V was clipped by 0 bases and J by 8 bases, with 13 bases between them. Germline V gene sequence: CDR1 KGHSH, CDR2 LQKENI. The CDR3 runs to 15 residues. The CDR3 is CASSPPGTTYEKLFF. The CDR3 nucleotides are TGTGCCAGCTCACCACCCGGGACAACTTACGAAAAACTGTTTTTT.

V and J are TRBV11-2 and TRBJ2-3; 8 nucleotides agree with TRBD2. The CDR3 spans 16 residues. Germline V gene data show CDR1 as SGHAT and CDR2 as FQNNGV. V was clipped by 1 base and J by 1 base; unmatched bases: 4. The CDR3 spells CASSLGAGGRTDTQYF. The CDR3 DNA reads TGTGCCAGCAGCTTAGGCGCGGGAGGACGCACAGATACGCAGTATTTT.

V usage is TRBV9 and J usage is TRBJ2-3, with 10 bases lining up with TRBD2. V trimming: 3 bases; J trimming: 8 bases; junction bases outside the gene matches: 9. CDR1 is SGDLS, CDR2 YYNGEE, per germline. The CDR3 runs 15 residues. The CDR3 spells CASSGTSGHRFTQYF. CDR3 sequence (DNA): TGTGCCAGCAGCGGGACTAGCGGACACAGATTTACGCAGTATTTT.

The chain has TRBV7-3 and TRBJ2-2; D gene ambiguous. The CDR3 contains 16 residues. Germline loops: CDR1 SGHTA, CDR2 FQGTGA. Trimming left V 2 bases short and J 1 base short, with 11 bases between. In DNA form, the CDR3 reads TGTGCCAGCAGCTTAGGGGTCGCAGAGAACACCGGGGAGCTGTTTTTT. Residues: CASSLGVAENTGELFF. The variable domain in full, completed from reference TRBV7-3 and TRBJ2-2, reads GAGVSQTPSNKVTEKGKYVELRCDPISGHTALYWYRQSLGQGPEFLIYFQGTGAADDSGLPNDRFFAVRPEGSVSTLKIQRTERGDSAVYLCASSLGVAENTGELFFGEGSRLTVL.

This chain connects TRBV2 to TRBJ1-4; TRBD1 is a possible D gene (5 bases). The V gene lost 7 bases and the J gene lost 6 bases, with 18 bases spanning the gap. The V gene's germline CDR1 is SNHLY and CDR2 FYNNEI. The CDR3 is made up of 15 amino acids. CDR3 loop: CASTRSFGGDEKLFF. Here the CDR3 DNA reads TGTGCCAGCACCCGGAGCTTTGGGGGGGATGAAAAACTGTTTTTT.

J is TRBJ2-3 and V is TRBV9, with D possibly TRBD2 on 5 matching bases. Trimming removed 4 bases from V and 6 bases from J, with 21 bases in between. The length of the CDR3 is 16 residues. The germline CDR1 and CDR2 sequences are SGDLS and YYNGEE. CDR3 sequence: CASSPHLGLGSDTQYF. In nucleotides, the CDR3 is TGTGCCAGCAGCCCCCATTTAGGACTGGGCTCGGATACGCAGTATTTT.

V and J are TRBV7-9 and TRBJ2-1; D not certain. V lost 2 bases, J lost 8 bases, and 10 bases lay in between. In germline, CDR1 is SEHNR, CDR2 FQNEAQ (reference sequence). The CDR3 has 13 amino acids. This chain's CDR3 is CASSLRLPHEQFF. The CDR3 DNA sequence: TGTGCCAGCAGCTTACGGTTGCCCCATGAGCAGTTCTTC.

The V call is TRBV6-1, the J call TRBJ1-5; D perhaps matches TRBD1 (5 bases). V was clipped by 8 bases and J by 0 bases, with 14 bases between them. The germline V gene has CDR1 MNHNS and CDR2 SASEGT. The CDR3 sequence is 15 residues long. The CDR3 sequence: CASSRETASNQPQHF. In DNA, the CDR3 is TGTGCCAGCTCTCGAGAGACAGCTAGCAATCAGCCCCAGCATTTT.

V usage is TRBV6-5 and J usage is TRBJ1-1; D not certain. CDR3 size: 14 residues. The V and J ends lost 0 bases and 8 bases respectively, with 13 bases between them. Germline V gives CDR1 MNHEY, CDR2 SVGAGI. CDR3 amino acids: CASSYSPGFKEAFF. The CDR3 DNA follows: TGTGCCAGCAGTTACTCACCGGGTTTCAAGGAAGCTTTCTTT.

This clone occurred once. The chain has TRBV11-2 and TRBJ2-3; perhaps TRBD2 as D (6 bases). Germline CDR1 reads SGHAT; CDR2 reads FQNNGV. The CDR3 contains 14 residues. V was trimmed by 1 base and J by 5 bases, leaving 10 bases between them. The CDR3 sequence is CASSLGTEGDTQYF. The CDR3 DNA sequence: TGTGCCAGCAGCTTAGGAACGGAGGGAGATACGCAGTATTTT.

The CDR3 reads CASSESLGGPHEQYF. The CDR3 DNA reads as TGCGCCAGCAGTGAGTCACTGGGAGGGCCCCACGAGCAGTACTTC. The chain couples TRBV10-2 to TRBJ2-7, with 7 positions matching TRBD2. Germline V gene sequence: CDR1 WSHSY, CDR2 SAAADI. CDR3 length equals 15 residues. The V and J ends lost 0 bases and 5 bases, in that order; junction bases with no gene match: 7.

The genes are TRBV28 and TRBJ2-7; 8 nucleotides align to TRBD1. The CDR3 runs to 15 residues. CDR1 is MDHEN, CDR2 SYDVKM, per germline. V was pared by 7 bases and J by 5 bases, with 13 bases of the junction left unmatched. CDR3 region: CASIPQAAGGHEQYF. CDR3 DNA sequence: TGTGCCAGCATCCCCCAAGCGGCAGGGGGCCACGAGCAGTACTTC.

The gene calls are TRBV5-6 and TRBJ1-4; D might be TRBD1 (6 bases). In germline, CDR1 is SGHDT, CDR2 YYEEEE. This CDR3 region has 13 residues. The germline V and J ends were trimmed by 3 bases and 5 bases, with 8 bases remaining between them. CDR3 protein: CASSWDMNEKLFF. For the CDR3, the DNA is TGTGCCAGCAGCTGGGACATGAATGAAAAACTGTTTTTT.

The chain joins TRBV29-1 to TRBJ2-7; D gene ambiguous. V was trimmed by 0 bases and J by 3 bases, leaving 6 bases between them. CDR3 size: 12 residues. CDR1 and CDR2 (germline): SQVTM, ANQGSEA. In nucleotides, the CDR3 is TGCAGCGTTGAAGACAGGTTCTACGAGCAGTACTTC. The encoded protein is CSVEDRFYEQYF.

As to this clone: The sample has other DNA sequences that encode this CDR3 too. The gene calls are TRBV5-1 and TRBJ1-1; 11 bases are shared with TRBD1. Germline trimming cut 3 bases from V and 4 bases from J; bases unmatched to any gene: 2. The length of the CDR3 is 14 residues. CDR1 SGHRS and CDR2 YFSETQ come from the germline V gene. The DNA for the CDR3 is TGCGCCAGCAGCTCAGGGACAGGGGGCACTGAAGCTTTCTTT. This gives the protein CASSSGTGGTEAFF.

The chain employs TRBV19 and TRBJ2-3, with D perhaps TRBD2 (5 bases). The V end lost 6 bases, the J end lost 7 bases, and 20 bases lay between the germline ends. Germline V gene lookup returns CDR1 LNHDA and CDR2 SQIVND (reference sequence). CDR3 length equals 15 residues. The CDR3 region is CASSTGSGRTNTQYF. The CDR3 DNA sequence: TGTGCCAGTAGCACGGGAAGCGGACGCACCAATACGCAGTATTTT.

This chain connects TRBV5-4 to TRBJ2-1; D may be TRBD1 (6 bases). Germline CDR1 reads SGHNT; CDR2 reads YYREEE (reference sequence). V gave up 5 bases and J gave up 6 bases, with 12 bases separating them. CDR3 size: 13 residues. The CDR3 region is CASSSQGSNEQFF. The CDR3 DNA is TGTGCCAGCAGTTCACAGGGATCCAATGAGCAGTTCTTC.

CDR3 DNA: TGTGCCAGCAGCTTAAGGGAGGGAGATACGCAGTATTTT. Its translation: CASSLREGDTQYF. V usage is TRBV11-3 and J usage is TRBJ2-3, with 7 bases matching TRBD2. Trimming removed 2 bases from V and 5 bases from J; junction bases left unmatched: 1. Looked up from germline, CDR1 is SGHNT and CDR2 is YENEEA. This CDR3 has 13 residues.

The rearrangement links TRBV14 to TRBJ2-7; D gene uncertain. Germline V gene data show CDR1 as SGHDN and CDR2 as FVKESK. This CDR3 spans 13 amino acids. Trimming shortened V by 0 bases and J by 3 bases, and 6 bases separated the two germline ends. The CDR3: CASSQDQNYEQYF. As DNA, the CDR3 is TGTGCCAGCAGCCAAGATCAGAACTACGAGCAGTACTTC.

A single count supports this clone. The rearrangement links TRBV5-4 to TRBJ2-7; no clear D. The germline CDR1 and CDR2 sequences are SGHNT and YYREEE (reference sequence). Trimming removed 0 bases at V and 1 base at J, with 11 bases between. This CDR3 spans 15 amino acids. The CDR3 loop reads CASSLGWTKSYEQYF. In DNA form, the CDR3 reads TGTGCCAGCAGCTTGGGGTGGACCAAGTCCTACGAGCAGTACTTC.

The gene calls are TRBV2 and TRBJ1-2; 7 bases are shared with TRBD1. V was clipped by 6 bases and J by 5 bases; unmatched bases: 6. The germline V gene encodes CDR1 SNHLY and CDR2 FYNNEI. There are 13 residues in the CDR3. The CDR3 loop reads CASSNDREYGYTF. Written as DNA, the CDR3 is TGTGCCAGCAGCAACGACAGGGAATATGGCTACACCTTC.

The CDR3 region is CASSRGTEAFF. The CDR3 DNA reads as TGTGCCAGCAGCAGAGGGACTGAAGCTTTCTTT. The V gene is TRBV21-1, the J gene TRBJ1-1. TRBV21-1 constitutes a pseudogene. The CDR3 consists of 11 residues.

The V and J genes are TRBV10-1 and TRBJ1-1; maybe TRBD1 (5 bases). Germline CDR1 WNHNN, CDR2 SYGVQD (reference sequence). With 6 bases removed from V and 1 base from J, the gap between germline ends came to 18 bases. The CDR3 extends over 16 amino acids. For the CDR3, the DNA is TGCGCCAGCAGCGATAACGAACAAGGACAGAACACTGAAGCTTTCTTT. This sequence encodes CASSDNEQGQNTEAFF.

The chain has TRBV6-6 and TRBJ1-4; 10 bases line up with TRBD1. J gave up 6 bases and V 5 bases, and 3 bases lay outside the gene matches. Per germline, CDR1 MNHNY and CDR2 SVGAGI (reference sequence). The CDR3 runs to 14 residues. DNA of the CDR3: TGTGCCAGCAGTCGGGACAGGGGACATGAAAAACTGTTTTTT. Protein: CASSRDRGHEKLFF.

The rearrangement joins TRBV7-8 to TRBJ2-7, with D perhaps assigned TRBD1 or TRBD2 (7 bases each). The CDR3 contains 17 residues. CDR1 and CDR2 from the germline V gene are SGHVS and FQNEAQ. V was pared by 2 bases and J by 7 bases, with 24 bases between. Here the CDR3 reads CASSLSRFRTGEGEQYF. Here the CDR3 DNA reads TGTGCCAGCAGCTTATCTCGTTTCCGTACAGGGGAGGGTGAGCAGTACTTC.

Written as DNA, the CDR3 is TGCGCCAGCAGTGTTGGGGGCAACTCCTACGAGCAGTACTTC. Translating gives CASSVGGNSYEQYF. This rearrangement joins TRBV10-1 to TRBJ2-7; a weak D match, TRBD1 (6 bases). V lost 4 bases to trimming and J lost 0 bases, with 10 bases between them. The CDR3 is 14 amino acids. The V gene's germline CDR1 is WNHNN and CDR2 SYGVQD (reference sequence).